The rows below give T cell receptor beta chains drawn from one sample of a study of blood T cell repertoires in COVID-19. Measured with immunoSEQ multiplex PCR; TCRdb has only the in-frame clones, and not every one. The table records tens of thousands of clones, 73% of them present only once. Sequenced sample: peripheral blood. The source is a woman aged 70 to 79 with acute or convalescent COVID-19. Each CDR3 is given with its conserved first and last residue. Each record gives: D gene, V gene, J gene, CDR3 protein. A D gene is named only where the DNA matches it firmly.

-	TRBV5-1	TRBJ1-6	CASSLSGELYNSPLHF
TRBD1	TRBV14	TRBJ1-4	CASSQDHRGSEKLFF
-	TRBV9	TRBJ2-1	CASSWQADYNEQFF
TRBD1	TRBV28	TRBJ1-4	CASTADRVGKLFF
TRBD1	TRBV18	TRBJ1-1	CASSPPGQGRTFF
TRBD1	TRBV19	TRBJ1-3	CASSTTLSSRDSFSGNTIYF
-	TRBV7-3	TRBJ2-3	CASSQGTGITDTQYF
-	TRBV5-5	TRBJ1-3	CASSLGDTKAGNTIYF
TRBD1	TRBV20-1	TRBJ1-5	CSASPGTGVGLQPQHF
-	TRBV13	TRBJ2-6	CASSSSGGANVLTF
-	TRBV19	TRBJ1-3	CASDSDGNTIYF
TRBD1	TRBV27	TRBJ1-4	CASRGQGNNEKLFF
-	TRBV19	TRBJ1-1	CASNRETNTEAFF
TRBD2	TRBV5-4	TRBJ2-1	CASSLDPGGGNEQFF
-	TRBV7-9	TRBJ1-5	CASSLGGGAWQPQHF
-	TRBV24-1	TRBJ2-1	CATSDPRTELNEQFF
-	TRBV6-1	TRBJ1-1	CASSALAPGPRPTEAFF
-	TRBV11-2	TRBJ1-1	CASSLRGVHNTEAFF
TRBD1	TRBV6-5	TRBJ1-1	CASIRLQQGAGEAFF
TRBD1	TRBV7-2	TRBJ1-3	CASRLGQGAGNTIYF
-	TRBV7-7	TRBJ1-4	CASSPNRGEKLFF
TRBD1	TRBV5-1	TRBJ1-2	CASSSTGDGYTF
TRBD1	TRBV25-1	TRBJ2-2	CASGRGFRGQGAGELFF
-	TRBV5-1	TRBJ2-1	CASSLATTNEQFF
-	TRBV20-1	TRBJ1-1	CSGLGDSQAFF
-	TRBV7-2	TRBJ1-1	CASSPTRGNTEAFF
TRBD1	TRBV25-1	TRBJ1-2	CASSEPQGRYGYTF
-	TRBV13	TRBJ1-1	CASSSSRVASGAFF
-	TRBV7-9	TRBJ1-1	CASSLRETEAFF
-	TRBV27	TRBJ1-2	CASSSGVRSGYTF
-	TRBV7-9	TRBJ1-1	CASSFWTENTEAFF
-	TRBV12-5	TRBJ2-6	CASGFGDSGANVLTF
-	TRBV2	TRBJ1-2	CASRELSLDGYTF
TRBD2	TRBV14	TRBJ2-2	CASSRRGVKDTGELFF
TRBD2	TRBV10-3	TRBJ2-2	CAISVTSGSGGANTGELFF
-	TRBV7-3	TRBJ1-1	CASSLLMNTEAFF